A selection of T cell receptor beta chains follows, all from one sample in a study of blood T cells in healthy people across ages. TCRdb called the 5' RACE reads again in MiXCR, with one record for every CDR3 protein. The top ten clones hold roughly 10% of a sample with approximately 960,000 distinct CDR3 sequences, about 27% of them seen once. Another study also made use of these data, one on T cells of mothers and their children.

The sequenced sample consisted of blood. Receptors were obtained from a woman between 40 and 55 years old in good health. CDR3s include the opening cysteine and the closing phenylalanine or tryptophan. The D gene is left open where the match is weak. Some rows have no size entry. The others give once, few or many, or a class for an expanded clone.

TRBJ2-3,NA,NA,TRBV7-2,CASSFGGSEVMQYF,TGTGCCAGCAGCTTCGGTGGTAGCGAAGTTATGCAGTATTTT
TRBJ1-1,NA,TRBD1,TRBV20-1,CSASIRGRVGTEAFF,TGCAGTGCTAGTATCAGGGGGCGCGTCGGAACTGAAGCTTTCTTT
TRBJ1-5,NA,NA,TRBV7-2,CASSAGRGANQPQHF,TGTGCCAGCAGCGCCGGGAGGGGCGCTAATCAGCCCCAGCATTTT
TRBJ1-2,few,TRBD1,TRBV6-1,CASSGLNRGSYGYTF,TGTGCCAGCAGTGGCCTGAACAGGGGCAGCTATGGCTACACCTTC
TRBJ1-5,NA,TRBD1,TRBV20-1,CSARGTGMEQPQHF,TGCAGTGCTAGAGGGACAGGGATGGAACAGCCCCAGCATTTT
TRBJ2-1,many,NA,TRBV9,CASSAGTEQFF,TGTGCCAGCAGCGCCGGGACAGAGCAGTTCTTC
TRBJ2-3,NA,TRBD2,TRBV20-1,CSAKKGLAGSTDTQYF,TGCAGTGCAAAGAAGGGACTAGCGGGAAGCACAGATACGCAGTATTTT
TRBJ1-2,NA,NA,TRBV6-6,CASSYTGQREYGYTF,TGTGCCAGCAGTTACACAGGTCAGAGGGAATATGGCTACACCTTC
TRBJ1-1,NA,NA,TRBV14,CASSQDWGRMNTEAFF,TGTGCCAGCAGCCAAGATTGGGGACGGATGAACACTGAAGCTTTCTTT
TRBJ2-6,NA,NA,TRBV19,CASSSPLGRAANVRTF,TGTGCCAGTAGTAGCCCTCTCGGTCGCGCGGCCAACGTCCGGACTTTC
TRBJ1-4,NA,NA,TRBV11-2,CASSLAGPTNEKLFF,TGTGCCAGCAGCTTAGCGGGACCAACTAATGAAAAACTGTTTTTT
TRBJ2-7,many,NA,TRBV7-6,CASSFGSGSSYEQYF,TGTGCCAGCAGCTTCGGTTCAGGTAGCTCCTACGAGCAGTACTTC
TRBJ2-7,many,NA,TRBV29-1,CSVGGMSEQYF,TGCAGCGTGGGCGGTATGAGCGAGCAGTACTTC
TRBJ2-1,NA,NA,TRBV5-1,CASSFDGAGSNEQFF,TGCGCCAGCAGCTTTGACGGGGCCGGTTCCAATGAGCAGTTCTTC
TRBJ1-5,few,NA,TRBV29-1,CSVGAANQPQHF,TGCAGCGTTGGGGCAGCCAATCAGCCCCAGCATTTT
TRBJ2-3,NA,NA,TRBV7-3,CASSQDSAPDTQYF,TGTGCCAGCAGCCAGGACTCAGCCCCAGATACGCAGTATTTT
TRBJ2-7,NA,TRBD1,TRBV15,CAASRDRAYEQYF,TGTGCCGCCAGCAGAGACAGGGCCTACGAGCAGTACTTC